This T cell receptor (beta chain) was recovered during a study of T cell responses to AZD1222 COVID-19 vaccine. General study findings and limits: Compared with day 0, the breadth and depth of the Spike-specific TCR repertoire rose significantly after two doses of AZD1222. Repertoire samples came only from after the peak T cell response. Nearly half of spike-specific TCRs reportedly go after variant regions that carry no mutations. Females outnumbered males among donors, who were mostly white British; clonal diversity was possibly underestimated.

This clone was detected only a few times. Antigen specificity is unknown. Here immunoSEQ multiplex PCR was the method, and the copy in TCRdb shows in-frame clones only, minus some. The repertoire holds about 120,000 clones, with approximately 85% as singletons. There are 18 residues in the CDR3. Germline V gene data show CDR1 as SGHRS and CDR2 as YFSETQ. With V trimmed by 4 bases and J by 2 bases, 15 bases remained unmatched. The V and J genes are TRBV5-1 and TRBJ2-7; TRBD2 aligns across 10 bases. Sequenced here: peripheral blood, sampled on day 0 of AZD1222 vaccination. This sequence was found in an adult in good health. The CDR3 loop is CASSMSPTGLATTYEQYF. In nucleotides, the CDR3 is TGCGCCAGCAGCATGTCCCCCACGGGACTAGCGACCACCTACGAGCAGTACTTC.